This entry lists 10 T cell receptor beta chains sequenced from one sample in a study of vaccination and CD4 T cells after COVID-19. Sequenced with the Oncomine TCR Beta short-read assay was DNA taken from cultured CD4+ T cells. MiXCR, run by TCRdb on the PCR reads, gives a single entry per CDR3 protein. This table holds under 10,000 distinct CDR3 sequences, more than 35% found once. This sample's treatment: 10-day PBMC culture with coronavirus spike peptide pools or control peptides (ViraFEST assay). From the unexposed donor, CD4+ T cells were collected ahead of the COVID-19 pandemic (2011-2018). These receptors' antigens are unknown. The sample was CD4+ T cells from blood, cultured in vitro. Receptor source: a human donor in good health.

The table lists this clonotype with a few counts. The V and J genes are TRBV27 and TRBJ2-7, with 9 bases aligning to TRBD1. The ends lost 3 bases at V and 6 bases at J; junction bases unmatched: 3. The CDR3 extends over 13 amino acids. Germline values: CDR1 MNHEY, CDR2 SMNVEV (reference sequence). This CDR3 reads CASSLRTGAEQYF. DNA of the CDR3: TGTGCCAGCAGTTTGCGGACAGGGGCCGAGCAGTACTTC.

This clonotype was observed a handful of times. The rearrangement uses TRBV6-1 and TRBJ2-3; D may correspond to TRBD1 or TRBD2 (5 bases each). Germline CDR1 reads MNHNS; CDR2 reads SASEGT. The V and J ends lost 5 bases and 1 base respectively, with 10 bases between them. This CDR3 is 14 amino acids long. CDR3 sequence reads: CASSPGTGTDTQYF. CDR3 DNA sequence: TGTGCCAGCAGTCCAGGGACGGGCACAGATACGCAGTATTTT.

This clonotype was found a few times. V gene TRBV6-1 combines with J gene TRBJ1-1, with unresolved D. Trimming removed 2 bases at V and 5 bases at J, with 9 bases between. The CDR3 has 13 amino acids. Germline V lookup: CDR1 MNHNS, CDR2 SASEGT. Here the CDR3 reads CASSESLITEAFF. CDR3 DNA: TGTGCCAGCAGTGAATCTCTCATTACTGAAGCTTTCTTT.

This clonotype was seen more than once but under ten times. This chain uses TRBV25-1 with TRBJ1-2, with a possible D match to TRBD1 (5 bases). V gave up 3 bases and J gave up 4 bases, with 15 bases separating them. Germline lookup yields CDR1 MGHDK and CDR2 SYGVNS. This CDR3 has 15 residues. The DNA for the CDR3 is TGTGCCAGCAGTGATATCGGGGACCAGAGCTATGGCTACACCTTC. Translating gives CASSDIGDQSYGYTF.

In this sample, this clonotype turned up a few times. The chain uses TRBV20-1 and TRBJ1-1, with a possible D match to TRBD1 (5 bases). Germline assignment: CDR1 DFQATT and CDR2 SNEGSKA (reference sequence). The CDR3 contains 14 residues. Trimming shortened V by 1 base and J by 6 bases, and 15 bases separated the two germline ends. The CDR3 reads CSARVWGKRAEAFF. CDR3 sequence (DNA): TGCAGTGCTAGAGTTTGGGGGAAGAGGGCTGAAGCTTTCTTT.

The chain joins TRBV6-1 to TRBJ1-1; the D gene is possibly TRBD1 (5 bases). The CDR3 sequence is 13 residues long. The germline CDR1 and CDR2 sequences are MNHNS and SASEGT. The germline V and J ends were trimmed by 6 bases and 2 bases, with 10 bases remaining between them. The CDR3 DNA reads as TGTGCCAGCAGGAGACAGATAAACACTGAAGCTTTCTTT. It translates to CASRRQINTEAFF.

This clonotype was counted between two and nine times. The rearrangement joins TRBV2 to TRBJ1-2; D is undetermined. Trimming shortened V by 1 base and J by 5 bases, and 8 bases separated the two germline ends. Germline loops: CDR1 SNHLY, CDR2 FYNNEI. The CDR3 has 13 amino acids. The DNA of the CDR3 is TGTGCCAGCAGTGAAGGCAGGATTTATGGCTACACCTTC. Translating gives CASSEGRIYGYTF.

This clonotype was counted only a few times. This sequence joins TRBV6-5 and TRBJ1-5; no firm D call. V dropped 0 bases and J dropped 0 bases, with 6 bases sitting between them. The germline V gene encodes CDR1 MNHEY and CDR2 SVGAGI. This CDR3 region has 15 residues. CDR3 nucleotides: TGTGCCAGCAGTTACTCGACGGTTAGCAATCAGCCCCAGCATTTT. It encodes CASSYSTVSNQPQHF.

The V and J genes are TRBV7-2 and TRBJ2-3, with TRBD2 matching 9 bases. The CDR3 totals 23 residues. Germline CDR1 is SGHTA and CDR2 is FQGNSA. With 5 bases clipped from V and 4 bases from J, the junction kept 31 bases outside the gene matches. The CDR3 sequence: CASSGLGAGGPSGRVGSSDTQYF. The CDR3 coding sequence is TGTGCCAGCAGCGGACTCGGCGCGGGAGGGCCCTCTGGAAGAGTTGGGTCCTCAGATACGCAGTATTTT. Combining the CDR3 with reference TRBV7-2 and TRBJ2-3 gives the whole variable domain GAGVSQSPSNKVTEKGKDVELRCDPISGHTALYWYRQSLGQGLEFLIYFQGNSAPDKSGLPSDRFSAERTGGSVSTLTIQRTQQEDSAVYLCASSGLGAGGPSGRVGSSDTQYFGPGTRLTVL.

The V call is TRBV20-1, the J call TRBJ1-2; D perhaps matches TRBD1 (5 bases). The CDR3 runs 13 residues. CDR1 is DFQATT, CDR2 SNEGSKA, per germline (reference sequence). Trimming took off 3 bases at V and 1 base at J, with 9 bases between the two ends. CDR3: CSARGDLNYGYTF. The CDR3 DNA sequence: TGCAGTGCTAGGGGGGACCTTAACTATGGCTACACCTTC.